Listed below are T cell receptor beta chains from one sample, sequenced in a study of blood T cell repertoires in COVID-19. Sequencing was performed with immunoSEQ multiplex PCR; in TCRdb, only in-frame clones are kept and a portion is missing. The sample shows 200,000 to 300,000 clones, more than 85% of them seen only once. Material: peripheral blood. The receptors derive from a young adult with COVID-19, enrolled during active disease. Both conserved end residues are part of each CDR3. D genes are given only for firm matches. Not every row has a clone size; where given, it reads once, few, many or a size class.

-	TRBJ2-3	-	TRBV9	CAGEESQYF	TGTGCCGGGGAGGAGTCGCAGTATTTT
-	TRBJ2-7	TRBD2	TRBV5-1	CASREGYEQYF	TGCGCCAGCCGGGAGGGCTACGAGCAGTACTTC
-	TRBJ2-5	TRBD2	TRBV24-1	CATSDDSGRARETQYF	TGTGCCACCAGTGATGATAGCGGGAGGGCCAGAGAGACCCAGTACTTC
-	TRBJ2-7	-	TRBV12-3/TRBV12-4	CASRELLSGEQYF	TGTGCCAGCCGGGAGTTGCTGTCCGGCGAGCAGTACTTC
-	TRBJ1-1	-	TRBV29-1	CSVPGQSNTEAFF	TGCAGCGTCCCCGGACAGTCCAACACTGAAGCTTTCTTT
-	TRBJ1-5	TRBD1	TRBV5-6	CASSRMDRGNQPQHF	TGTGCCAGCAGCAGGATGGACAGGGGGAATCAGCCCCAGCATTTT
-	TRBJ2-1	-	TRBV11-3	CASSLTRNEQFF	TGTGCCAGCAGCTTAACGCGCAATGAGCAGTTCTTC
-	TRBJ2-1	TRBD2	TRBV19	CASSLGLAAYNEQFF	TGTGCCAGTAGTCTGGGACTAGCGGCCTACAATGAGCAGTTCTTC
once	TRBJ2-1	-	TRBV4-1	CASSQSGVYNEQFF	TGCGCCAGCAGCCAGTCGGGAGTCTATAATGAGCAGTTCTTC
-	TRBJ2-1	TRBD2	TRBV9	CASSETSGLNEQFF	TGTGCCAGCAGTGAGACTAGCGGGCTCAATGAGCAGTTCTTC
-	TRBJ2-1	-	TRBV4-1	CASSQLAYNEQFF	TGCGCCAGCAGCCAACTAGCCTACAATGAGCAGTTCTTC
-	TRBJ2-7	-	TRBV21-1	CASSKGQGSYEQYF	TGTGCCAGCAGCAAAGGGCAGGGATCCTACGAGCAGTACTTC
-	TRBJ1-1	-	TRBV28	CASSLTGNTEAFF	TGTGCCAGCAGTTTAACAGGGAACACTGAAGCTTTCTTT
-	TRBJ2-2	-	TRBV30	CAWSGATGELFF	TGTGCCTGGAGTGGGGCTACCGGGGAGCTGTTTTTT
-	TRBJ1-1	-	TRBV29-1	CSALTGANTEAFF	TGCAGCGCGCTAACAGGAGCTAACACTGAAGCTTTCTTT
-	TRBJ2-7	-	TRBV5-1	CASSFGAITADRPYEQYF	TGCGCCAGCAGCTTCGGTGCAATTACGGCCGACAGGCCCTACGAGCAGTACTTC
-	TRBJ1-1	-	TRBV6-2/TRBV6-3	CASSFHRDVEAFF	TGTGCCAGCAGTTTCCACAGGGATGTCGAAGCTTTCTTT
-	TRBJ2-1	TRBD2	TRBV7-8	CASSSLAGVSYNEQFF	TGTGCCAGCAGCTCATTAGCGGGAGTCTCCTACAATGAGCAGTTCTTC
-	TRBJ1-4	TRBD1	TRBV10-3	CAIRPTGVGEKLFF	TGTGCCATCAGGCCGACAGGGGTGGGTGAAAAACTGTTTTTT
-	TRBJ1-1	-	TRBV29-1	CSTGRGGVNTEAFF	TGCAGCACTGGTAGAGGGGGGGTAAACACTGAAGCTTTCTTT
-	TRBJ2-7	-	TRBV18	CASSLSGGGSSYEQYF	TGTGCCAGCTCGCTCTCTGGCGGCGGAAGCTCCTACGAGCAGTACTTC
-	TRBJ2-5	-	TRBV4-1	CASSRGQLETQYF	TGCGCCAGCAGCCGAGGACAGTTAGAGACCCAGTACTTC
once	TRBJ2-7	-	TRBV5-1	CASSLTIPGQGGYEQYF	TGCGCCAGCAGCTTAACGATACCGGGACAAGGGGGATACGAGCAGTACTTC
-	TRBJ2-1	TRBD2	TRBV19	CASTSGRGEQFF	TGTGCCAGTACTAGCGGGAGGGGTGAGCAGTTCTTC
-	TRBJ2-1	TRBD2	TRBV9	CASSSGTSREQFF	TGTGCCAGCAGCTCCGGGACTAGCAGGGAGCAGTTCTTC
-	TRBJ1-1	-	TRBV7-9	CASSLQVDTEAFF	TGTGCCAGCAGCTTACAGGTCGACACTGAAGCTTTCTTT
-	TRBJ2-3	TRBD2	TRBV5-4	CASSLGLAGSTDTQYF	TGTGCCAGCAGCTTGGGGCTAGCGGGGAGCACAGATACGCAGTATTTT
-	TRBJ1-5	-	TRBV5-8	CASIRQGRLQPQHF	TGTGCCAGCATCAGGCAGGGCCGGCTTCAGCCCCAGCATTTT
-	TRBJ1-1	-	TRBV19	CASSIEYSGTEAFF	TGTGCCAGTAGTATAGAATACAGTGGCACTGAAGCTTTCTTT
once	TRBJ1-6	-	TRBV9	CASSGLGLTNSPLHF	TGTGCCAGCAGCGGTCTTGGACTAACCAATTCACCCCTCCACTTT
-	TRBJ2-7	TRBD1	TRBV18	CASSLGQGREQYF	TGTGCCAGCTCATTGGGACAGGGCAGGGAGCAGTACTTC
-	TRBJ2-6	-	TRBV3-1/TRBV3-2	CASSQGRTVLPGANVLTF	TGTGCCAGCAGCCAAGGGAGGACAGTGCTCCCTGGGGCCAACGTCCTGACTTTC
-	TRBJ1-3	-	TRBV12-3/TRBV12-4	CASSPDQRRTIYF	TGTGCCAGCAGCCCGGACCAGCGGCGGACCATATATTTT
-	TRBJ2-1	TRBD1	TRBV19	CASSPGTGFPYNEQFF	TGTGCCAGTAGCCCCGGGACAGGGTTCCCCTACAATGAGCAGTTCTTC
-	TRBJ2-5	TRBD2	TRBV19	CAPPLGGSNPGEGTQYF	TGTGCCCCCCCTTTGGGAGGGTCGAACCCGGGGGAAGGGACCCAGTACTTC
-	TRBJ2-1	-	TRBV6-5	CASRGAAAYNEQFF	TGTGCCAGCAGGGGAGCAGCAGCTTACAATGAGCAGTTCTTC
-	TRBJ1-2	-	TRBV6-5	CASARGNYGYTF	TGTGCCAGCGCCAGAGGAAACTATGGCTACACCTTC
once	TRBJ2-3	-	TRBV10-3	CATRPGDGADTQYF	TGTGCCACACGCCCAGGGGACGGAGCAGATACGCAGTATTTT
-	TRBJ2-5	-	TRBV6-6	CASSSQGETQYF	TGTGCCAGCAGTTCCCAGGGAGAGACCCAGTACTTC
-	TRBJ2-7	TRBD1	TRBV11-2	CASSLGGTAYEQYF	TGTGCCAGCAGCTTAGGAGGGACAGCCTACGAGCAGTACTTC
-	TRBJ1-1	-	TRBV21-1	CASSRDRETPEAFF	TGTGCCAGCAGCAGAGACAGGGAAACGCCTGAAGCTTTCTTT
-	TRBJ1-6	-	TRBV4-1	CASSQDLEGSSYNSPLHF	TGCGCCAGCAGCCAAGATCTAGAGGGTAGCTCCTATAATTCACCCCTCCACTTT
few	TRBJ2-1	TRBD2	TRBV6-5	CASSSGRFNEQFF	TGTGCCAGCAGCAGCGGGAGGTTCAATGAGCAGTTCTTC
once	TRBJ1-5	-	TRBV4-3	CASSQIMGGNQPQHF	TGCGCCAGCAGCCAAATAATGGGCGGGAATCAGCCCCAGCATTTT
-	TRBJ2-7	TRBD1	TRBV2	CASSWDRGYEQYF	TGTGCCAGCAGTTGGGACAGGGGTTACGAGCAGTACTTC
-	TRBJ2-3	TRBD2	TRBV3-1/TRBV3-2	CASSPVVAGVADTQYF	TGTGCCAGCAGCCCGGTCGTAGCGGGAGTGGCAGATACGCAGTATTTT
few	TRBJ1-2	-	TRBV5-1	CASSPTPTGYGYTF	TGCGCCAGCAGCCCCACGCCTACGGGCTATGGCTACACCTTC
-	TRBJ2-1	-	TRBV14	CASSQDRWGDEQFF	TGTGCCAGCAGCCAAGACCGGTGGGGCGATGAGCAGTTCTTC
-	TRBJ2-7	-	TRBV4-1	CASSQVERGSYEQYF	TGCGCCAGCAGCCAAGTAGAGCGCGGATCCTACGAGCAGTACTTC
once	TRBJ1-1	TRBD1	TRBV2	CASSEGLGQVHTAF	TGTGCCAGCAGTGAAGGTCTGGGACAGGTACACACCGCATTT